Following are 26 T cell receptor beta chains from one sample sequenced in a study of T cell responses to AZD1222 COVID-19 vaccine. Libraries were prepared by immunoSEQ multiplex PCR; TCRdb keeps only in-frame clonotypes and omits some of them. The data show 150,000 to 200,000 clones, with 85% to 90% seen just once and around 4.4% held by the top ten. The material was peripheral blood, obtained 28 days after the second AZD1222 dose. Receptors originate from an adult who received the AZD1222 COVID-19 vaccine.

V and J are TRBV6-5 and TRBJ2-7; TRBD2 might be the D (6 bases). This CDR3 spans 16 amino acids. V was cut by 0 bases and J by 1 base, with 13 bases left in between. The germline gives CDR1 MNHEY, CDR2 SVGAGI. CDR3 amino acids: CASSYSTGAGSYEQYF. CDR3 sequence (DNA): TGTGCCAGCAGTTACTCCACGGGAGCTGGTTCCTACGAGCAGTACTTC.

This chain uses TRBV10-3 with TRBJ1-6, with D hard to call. V gave up 0 bases and J gave up 8 bases, with 11 bases separating them. The CDR3 has 15 residues. Germline-derived CDR1 and CDR2 are ENHRY and SYGVKD. CDR3 DNA sequence: TGTGCCATCAGTGAGTCGGGAACAGTGGATTCACCCCTCCACTTT. This codes for CAISESGTVDSPLHF.

The chain has TRBV13 and TRBJ1-2, with TRBD1 identical over 8 bases. The V segment lost 0 bases and the J segment 6 bases; nucleotides outside the gene matches: 0. This CDR3 comprises 13 residues. The germline CDR1 and CDR2 sequences are PRHDT and FYEKMQ (reference sequence). The CDR3 loop reads CASSLGQGDGYTF. The CDR3 coding sequence is TGTGCCAGCAGCTTAGGACAGGGGGATGGCTACACCTTC.

This clone was seen a few times. V and J are TRBV7-9 and TRBJ1-2; 7 nucleotides line up with TRBD1. The junction had 8 bases not matched to a gene; V was cut back by 5 bases and J by 5 bases. The CDR3 is 14 amino acids. Per germline, CDR1 SEHNR and CDR2 FQNEAQ (reference sequence). This chain's CDR3 is CASSPSGQTYGYTF. Written as DNA, the CDR3 is TGTGCCAGCAGCCCTTCGGGACAGACGTATGGCTACACCTTC.

CDR3 residues: CASSKEVIQYF. The DNA of the CDR3 is TGTGCCAGCAGCAAGGAAGTGATTCAGTACTTC. This chain uses TRBV16 with TRBJ2-4; D ambiguous. This CDR3 contains 11 residues. CDR1 and CDR2 from the germline V gene are KGHSY and FQNENV. Deletions cut 5 bases from V and 10 bases from J, with 9 bases between.

The rearrangement links TRBV5-1 to TRBJ1-1; 10 nucleotides agree with TRBD1. The germline gives CDR1 SGHRS, CDR2 YFSETQ. The CDR3 is made up of 17 amino acids. With 4 bases clipped from V and 0 bases from J, the junction kept 9 bases outside the gene matches. For the CDR3, the DNA is TGCGCCAGCAGCCTGGGACAGGGGACTTTCATGAACACTGAAGCTTTCTTT. Residues: CASSLGQGTFMNTEAFF. Variable domain in full (rest from reference TRBV5-1 and TRBJ1-1): KAGVTQTPRYLIKTRGQQVTLSCSPISGHRSVSWYQQTPGQGLQFLFEYFSETQRNKGNFPGRFSGRQFSNSRSEMNVSTLELGDSALYLCASSLGQGTFMNTEAFFGQGTRLTVV.

This clone occurred a few times. The CDR3 DNA reads as TGTGCCAGTCAGCGGGGTAACGAGCAGTACTTC. This gives the protein CASQRGNEQYF. V is TRBV19 and J is TRBJ2-7; TRBD2 aligns across 7 bases. The V gene's germline CDR1 is LNHDA and CDR2 SQIVND (reference sequence). Trimming took 8 bases from V and 5 from J; bases not matched to a gene: 3. This CDR3 region has 11 residues. Full variable domain (outside the CDR3, taken from reference TRBV19 and TRBJ2-7): DGGITQSPKYLFRKEGQNVTLSCEQNLNHDAMYWYRQDPGQGLRLIYYSQIVNDFQKGDIAEGYSVSREKKESFPLTVTSAQKNPTAFYLCASQRGNEQYFGPGTRLTVT.

The genes are TRBV5-1 and TRBJ2-5; TRBD2 is a possible D gene (5 bases). Trimming took off 7 bases at V and 2 bases at J, with 6 bases between the two ends. Per germline, CDR1 SGHRS and CDR2 YFSETQ. The CDR3 has 11 residues. The CDR3 sequence is CASREQETQYF. For the CDR3, the DNA is TGCGCCAGCCGGGAACAAGAGACCCAGTACTTC.

The rearrangement joins TRBV7-9 to TRBJ2-5; D not resolved. V gave up 1 base and J gave up 5 bases, with 11 bases separating them. This CDR3 contains 14 residues. CDR1 is SEHNR, CDR2 FQNEAQ, per germline (reference sequence). Here the CDR3 reads CASSLVPEKETQYF. The CDR3 coding sequence is TGTGCCAGCAGCTTAGTTCCAGAAAAGGAGACCCAGTACTTC.

As regards this clone: An end of the junction does not agree with germline; a read error may underlie this. The J gene is TRBJ2-2, the V gene TRBV4-2; 8 bases match TRBD1. CDR3 size: 16 residues. Germline lookup yields CDR1 LGHNA and CDR2 YNFKEQ. DNA for the CDR3: TGTGCCAACAGCCAAGGACAGGGTGAACACACCGGGGAGCTGTTTTTT. It is translated as CANSQGQGEHTGELFF.

The V gene is TRBV6-4, the J gene TRBJ1-4, with D unclear. The germline V gene has CDR1 MRHNA and CDR2 SNTAGT. The CDR3 consists of 14 residues. V was trimmed by 7 bases and J by 6 bases, leaving 15 bases between them. As DNA, the CDR3 is TGTGCCAGCAACATCTGTGGGTATCATGAAAAACTGTTTTTT. The encoded protein is CASNICGYHEKLFF.

This clone was recorded only once. The gene calls are TRBV4-1 and TRBJ1-2; D gene uncertain. Trimming removed 0 bases from V and 10 bases from J, with 12 bases in between. The CDR3 is 13 amino acids. CDR1 is MGHRA, CDR2 YSYEKL, per germline. The CDR3 region has the DNA TGCGCCAGCAGCCAAGATCCGATACAGCCCTACACCTTC. This translates into CASSQDPIQPYTF.

The chain uses TRBV6-1 and TRBJ2-3, with 11 positions matching TRBD2. V was clipped by 6 bases and J by 2 bases; unmatched bases: 10. The CDR3 is made up of 17 amino acids. Germline CDR1 and CDR2: MNHNS and SASEGT. CDR3 region: CASRERTSGLATDTQYF. Here the CDR3 DNA reads TGTGCCAGCAGGGAACGGACTAGCGGGCTGGCCACAGATACGCAGTATTTT.

This chain uses TRBV7-3 with TRBJ1-5; D unclear. The V end lost 3 bases, the J end lost 4 bases, and 7 bases lay between the germline ends. The CDR3 sequence is 13 residues long. Germline CDR1 is SGHTA and CDR2 is FQGTGA. CDR3 residues: CASSFGANQPQHF. DNA of the CDR3: TGTGCCAGCAGCTTCGGAGCAAATCAGCCCCAGCATTTT.

V usage is TRBV6-2 or TRBV6-3 and J usage is TRBJ1-6, with D hard to call. Germline-derived CDR1 and CDR2 are MNHEY and SVGEGT. V lost 6 bases and J lost 7, with 13 bases in between. CDR3 length: 14 amino acids. The CDR3 DNA reads as TGTGCCAGCAGCCCCCCAGGAGGAAATTCACCCCTCCACTTT. Amino acid sequence: CASSPPGGNSPLHF.

The chain employs TRBV2 and TRBJ1-6; D remains unclear. Trimming removed 6 bases at V and 13 bases at J, with 10 bases between. This CDR3 has 11 residues. The germline V gene encodes CDR1 SNHLY and CDR2 FYNNEI. CDR3: CASSHQDPLHF. In DNA, the CDR3 is TGTGCCAGCAGCCACCAGGATCCCCTCCACTTT.

The chain uses TRBV7-6 and TRBJ1-5, with D unclear. V was trimmed by 11 bases and J by 9 bases, leaving 5 bases between them. The CDR3 has 8 amino acids. Germline CDR1 is SGHVS and CDR2 is FNYEAQ. The CDR3 region is CAFLPQHF. The CDR3 DNA is TGTGCCTTCTTGCCCCAGCATTTT. The entire variable domain, with the rest obtained from reference TRBV7-6 and TRBJ1-5, is as follows: GAGVSQSPRYKVTKRGQDVALRCDPISGHVSLYWYRQALGQGPEFLTYFNYEAQQDKSGLPNDRFSAERPEGSISTLTIQRTEQRDSAMYRCAFLPQHFGDGTRLSIL.

V is TRBV30 and J is TRBJ2-5, with D unresolved. The V end lost 8 bases, the J end lost 5 bases, and 12 bases lay between the germline ends. The CDR3 consists of 11 residues. Per germline, CDR1 GTSNPN and CDR2 SVGIG (reference sequence). CDR3 residues: CARSDPETQYF. The DNA for the CDR3 is TGTGCCAGGTCGGACCCCGAGACCCAGTACTTC. Filled out from reference TRBV30 and TRBJ2-5, the complete variable domain reads SQTIHQWPATLVQPVGSPLSLECTVEGTSNPNLYWYRQAAGRGLQLLFYSVGIGQISSEVPQNLSASRPQDRQFILSSKKLLLSDSGFYLCARSDPETQYFGPGTRLLVL.

The chain employs TRBV19 and TRBJ1-1; D is uncertain. The CDR3 has 12 amino acids. Trimming took off 10 bases at V and 5 bases at J, with 14 bases between the two ends. Germline CDR1 LNHDA, CDR2 SQIVND (reference sequence). The CDR3 DNA follows: TGTGCCACTATCCGGGGAGGTACTGAAGCTTTCTTT. Translated, it gives CATIRGGTEAFF. The full variable domain, rest sourced from reference TRBV19 and TRBJ1-1, is DGGITQSPKYLFRKEGQNVTLSCEQNLNHDAMYWYRQDPGQGLRLIYYSQIVNDFQKGDIAEGYSVSREKKESFPLTVTSAQKNPTAFYLCATIRGGTEAFFGQGTRLTVV.

The chain is built from TRBV3-1 (or the pseudogene TRBV3-2) and TRBJ1-4; a weak D match, TRBD1 (5 bases). Trimming stripped 1 base from V and 2 bases from J, with 17 bases between. This CDR3 region has 18 residues. Per the germline V gene, CDR1 is LGHDT and CDR2 is YNNKEL (reference sequence). CDR3 residues: CASSQGGGKGNTNEKLFF. CDR3 bases: TGTGCCAGCAGCCAAGGGGGCGGAAAGGGGAACACTAATGAAAAACTGTTTTTT.

The V gene is TRBV19, the J gene TRBJ1-1, with D perhaps TRBD1 (5 bases). From germline, CDR1 is LNHDA and CDR2 SQIVND (reference sequence). The CDR3 has 13 amino acids. The germline V and J ends were trimmed by 5 bases and 7 bases, with 14 bases remaining between them. CDR3 DNA: TGTGCCAGTAGTCCGTCGGGACGTAATGAAGCTTTCTTT. It yields the protein CASSPSGRNEAFF.

This chain links TRBV5-1 with TRBJ1-1; tentatively, D is TRBD1 (6 bases). This CDR3 region has 13 residues. V lost 1 base, J lost 6 bases, and 10 bases lay in between. CDR1 is SGHRS and CDR2 is YFSETQ in the germline V gene. The CDR3 nucleotides are TGCGCCAGCAGCTTGCAGGGGATGGCTGAAGCTTTCTTT. Amino acid sequence: CASSLQGMAEAFF.

The V and J genes are TRBV6-6 and TRBJ1-2; D might be TRBD1 (6 bases). The germline CDR1 and CDR2 sequences are MNHNY and SVGAGI (reference sequence). With 2 bases removed from V and 10 bases from J, the gap between germline ends came to 17 bases. CDR3 length: 14 residues. CDR3 region: CASSYPELDRHYTF. Here the CDR3 DNA reads TGTGCCAGCAGTTACCCGGAATTAGACAGGCACTACACCTTC.

This clone was detected only once. CDR3 amino acids: CATSDFHLNSATNEKLFF. DNA for the CDR3: TGTGCCACCAGTGATTTCCACTTAAACAGTGCAACTAATGAAAAACTGTTTTTT. V usage is TRBV24-1 and J usage is TRBJ1-4; D is unclear. V was trimmed by 1 base and J by 0 bases, leaving 14 bases between them. Germline V gives CDR1 KGHDR, CDR2 SFDVKD. The CDR3 loop spans 18 amino acids.

The chain carries TRBV5-1 and TRBJ2-7; D gene unclear. V was trimmed by 2 bases and J by 3 bases, leaving 9 bases between them. CDR1 and CDR2 from the germline V gene are SGHRS and YFSETQ. This CDR3 has 13 amino acids. Written as DNA, the CDR3 is TGCGCCAGCAGCTTTGGAACAGACTACGAGCAGTACTTC. This codes for CASSFGTDYEQYF.

V gene TRBV7-6 combines with J gene TRBJ1-3; D gene unclear. Germline lookup yields CDR1 SGHVS and CDR2 FNYEAQ. The CDR3 loop spans 16 amino acids. Trimming removed 6 bases at V and 0 bases at J, with 15 bases between. CDR3 bases: TGTGCCAGCAGATCCGCGTGGCGGAGCTCTGGAAACACCATATATTTT. This encodes CASRSAWRSSGNTIYF.